These 7 T cell receptor beta chains were all obtained from the same sample, sequenced in a study of cytomegalovirus exposure and HLA in healthy donors. PCR primers comprised 60 Vbeta and 13 Jbeta primers. Profiled with immunoSEQ multiplex PCR; TCRdb holds only in-frame clones, not every one. The sample holds under 95,000 clones, roughly 78% seen once. The material sequenced was PBMCs. Receptors were obtained from a woman aged 40 to 49 in good health and CMV-seropositive.

The chain is built from TRBV9 and TRBJ1-2; 8 bases are a match to TRBD1. Germline V gene sequence: CDR1 SGDLS, CDR2 YYNGEE. The V and J ends lost 6 bases and 2 bases, in that order; junction bases with no gene match: 9. The CDR3 has 15 amino acids. This chain's CDR3 is CASIVRDRQNYGYTF. Here the CDR3 DNA reads TGTGCCAGCATCGTTAGGGACAGGCAGAACTATGGCTACACCTTC.

The V call is TRBV2, the J call TRBJ1-1; the match to TRBD1 covers 11 bases. The V and J ends lost 4 bases and 10 bases, in that order; junction bases with no gene match: 11. The CDR3 contains 15 residues. Germline assignment: CDR1 SNHLY and CDR2 FYNNEI. The CDR3 protein is CASSVGQGAFEGAFF. In DNA form, the CDR3 reads TGTGCCAGCAGTGTCGGACAGGGGGCCTTCGAGGGAGCTTTCTTT.

The CDR3, as DNA: TGTGCCAGCAGTGGCTGGACAGTGCAAGAGACCCAGTACTTC. Translating it yields CASSGWTVQETQYF. The V and J genes are TRBV25-1 and TRBJ2-5; D is possibly TRBD1 (6 bases). The CDR3 extends over 14 amino acids. Germline CDR1 reads MGHDK; CDR2 reads SYGVNS. V lost 4 bases to trimming and J lost 2 bases, with 11 bases between them.

V usage is TRBV6-5 and J usage is TRBJ2-7; D is possibly TRBD2 (6 bases). The CDR3 runs to 13 residues. The germline V gene encodes CDR1 MNHEY and CDR2 SVGAGI. Trimming took off 8 bases at V and 4 bases at J, with 15 bases between the two ends. The CDR3, as DNA: TGTGCCAGCGGGGGGTACAGTGTATACGAGCAGTACTTC. It codes for CASGGYSVYEQYF.

The chain recombines TRBV4-2 with TRBJ2-2, with D uncertain. The CDR3 covers 14 residues. Trimming took 0 bases from V and 4 from J, leaving 6 bases between them. Germline assignment: CDR1 LGHNA and CDR2 YNFKEQ. CDR3: CASSQDSGTGELFF. DNA of the CDR3: TGTGCCAGCAGCCAAGATAGTGGCACCGGGGAGCTGTTTTTT.

The gene calls are TRBV5-1 and TRBJ1-1; TRBD1 aligns across 8 bases. The CDR3 loop spans 14 amino acids. CDR1 SGHRS and CDR2 YFSETQ come from the germline V gene. Losses at the gene ends were 5 bases for V and 0 bases for J; bases not matched to a gene: 3. The CDR3 sequence: CASRRTGMNTEAFF. The DNA of the CDR3 is TGCGCCAGCAGAAGGACAGGGATGAACACTGAAGCTTTCTTT.

This chain joins TRBV5-6 and TRBJ1-2, with 10 positions matching TRBD1. This CDR3 spans 14 amino acids. Losses at the gene ends were 4 bases for V and 4 bases for J; bases not matched to a gene: 4. Germline values: CDR1 SGHDT, CDR2 YYEEEE. As DNA, the CDR3 is TGTGCCAGCAGCCTGCGACAGGGGGCCTATGGCTACACCTTC. This translates into CASSLRQGAYGYTF.